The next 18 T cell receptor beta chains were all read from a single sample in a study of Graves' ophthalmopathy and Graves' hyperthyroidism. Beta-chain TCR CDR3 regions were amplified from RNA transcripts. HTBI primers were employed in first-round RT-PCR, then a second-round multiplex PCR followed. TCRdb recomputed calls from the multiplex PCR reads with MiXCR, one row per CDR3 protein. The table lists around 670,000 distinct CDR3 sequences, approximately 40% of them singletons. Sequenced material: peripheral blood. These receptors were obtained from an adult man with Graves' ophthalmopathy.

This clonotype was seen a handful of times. The CDR3 loop is CSVLETSGPQETQYF. CDR3 DNA sequence: TGCAGCGTCCTCGAGACTAGCGGACCACAAGAGACCCAGTACTTC. V gene TRBV29-1 combines with J gene TRBJ2-5, with 9 bases aligning to TRBD2. The germline CDR1 and CDR2 sequences are SQVTM and ANQGSEA. J lost 2 bases, V lost 6 bases, and 10 bases had no gene match. The CDR3 totals 15 residues.

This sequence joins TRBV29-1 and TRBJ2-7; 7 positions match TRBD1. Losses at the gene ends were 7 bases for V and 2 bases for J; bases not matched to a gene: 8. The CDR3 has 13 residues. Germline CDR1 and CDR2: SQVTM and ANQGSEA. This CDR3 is CSADRDGTYEQYF. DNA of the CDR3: TGCAGCGCTGACAGGGACGGTACCTACGAGCAGTACTTC.

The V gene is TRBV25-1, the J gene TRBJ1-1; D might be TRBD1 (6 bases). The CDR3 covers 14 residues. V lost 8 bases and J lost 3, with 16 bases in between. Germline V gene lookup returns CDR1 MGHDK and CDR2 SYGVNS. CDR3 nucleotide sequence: TGTGCCAGCTCACCAGTGCAGGGGCACACTGAAGCTTTCTTT. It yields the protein CASSPVQGHTEAFF.

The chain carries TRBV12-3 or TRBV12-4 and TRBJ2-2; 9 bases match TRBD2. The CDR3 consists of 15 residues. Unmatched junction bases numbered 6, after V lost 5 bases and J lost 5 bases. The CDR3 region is CASSDSLAGTGELFF. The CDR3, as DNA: TGTGCCAGCAGTGATAGCCTAGCGGGGACCGGGGAGCTGTTTTTT.

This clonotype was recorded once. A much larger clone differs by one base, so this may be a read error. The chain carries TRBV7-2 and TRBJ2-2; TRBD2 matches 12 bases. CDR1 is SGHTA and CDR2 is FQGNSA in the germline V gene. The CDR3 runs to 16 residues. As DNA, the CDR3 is TGTGCCAGCAGCTCTAGCGGGAGGGGTGACACCGAGGAGCTGTTTTTT. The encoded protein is CASSSSGRGDTEELFF.

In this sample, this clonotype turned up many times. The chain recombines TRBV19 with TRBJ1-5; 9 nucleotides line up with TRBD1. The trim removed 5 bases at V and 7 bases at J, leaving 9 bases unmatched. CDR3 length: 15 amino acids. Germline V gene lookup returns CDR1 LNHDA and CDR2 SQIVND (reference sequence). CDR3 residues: CASSGGQGGTQPQHF. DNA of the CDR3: TGTGCCAGTAGTGGGGGACAGGGCGGGACGCAGCCCCAGCATTTT.

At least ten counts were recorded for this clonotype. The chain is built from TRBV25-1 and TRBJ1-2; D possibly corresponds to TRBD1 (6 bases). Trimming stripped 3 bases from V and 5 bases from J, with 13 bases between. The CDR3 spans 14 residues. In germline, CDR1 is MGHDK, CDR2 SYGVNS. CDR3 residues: CASSDQQGGYGYTF. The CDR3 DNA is TGTGCCAGCAGTGACCAACAGGGTGGATATGGCTACACCTTC.

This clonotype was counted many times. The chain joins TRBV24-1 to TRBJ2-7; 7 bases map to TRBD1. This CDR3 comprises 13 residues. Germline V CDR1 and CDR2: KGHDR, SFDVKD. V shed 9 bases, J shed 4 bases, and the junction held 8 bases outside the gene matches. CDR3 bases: TGTGCCACCTCCGAACAGGGGAAGTACGAGCAGTACTTC. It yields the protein CATSEQGKYEQYF.

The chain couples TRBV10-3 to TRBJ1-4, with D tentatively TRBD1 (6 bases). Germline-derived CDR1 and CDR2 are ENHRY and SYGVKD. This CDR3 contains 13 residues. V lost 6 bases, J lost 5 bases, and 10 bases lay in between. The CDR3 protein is CAIRGTPNEKLFF. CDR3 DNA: TGTGCCATCAGAGGGACACCGAATGAAAAACTGTTTTTT.

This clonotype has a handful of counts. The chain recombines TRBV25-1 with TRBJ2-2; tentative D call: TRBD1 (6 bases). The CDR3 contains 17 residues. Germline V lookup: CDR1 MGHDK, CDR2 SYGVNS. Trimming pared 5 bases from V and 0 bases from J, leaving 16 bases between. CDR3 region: CASSPYTQGTNTGELFF. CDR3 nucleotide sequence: TGTGCCAGCAGTCCATACACACAGGGAACGAACACCGGGGAGCTGTTTTTT.

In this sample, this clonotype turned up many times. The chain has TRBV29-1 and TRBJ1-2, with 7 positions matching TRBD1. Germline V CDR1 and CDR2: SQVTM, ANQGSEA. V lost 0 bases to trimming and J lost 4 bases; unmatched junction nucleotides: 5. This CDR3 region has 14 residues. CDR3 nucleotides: TGCAGCGTTGAAGATTTGACAGGGCTCTATGGCTACACCTTC. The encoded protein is CSVEDLTGLYGYTF.

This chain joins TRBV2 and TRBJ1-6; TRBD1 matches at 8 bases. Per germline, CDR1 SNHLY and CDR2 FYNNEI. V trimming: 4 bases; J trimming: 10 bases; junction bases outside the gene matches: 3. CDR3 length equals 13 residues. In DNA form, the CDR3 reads TGTGCCAGCAGTGCGACAGGGGTATCACCCCTCCACTTT. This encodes CASSATGVSPLHF.

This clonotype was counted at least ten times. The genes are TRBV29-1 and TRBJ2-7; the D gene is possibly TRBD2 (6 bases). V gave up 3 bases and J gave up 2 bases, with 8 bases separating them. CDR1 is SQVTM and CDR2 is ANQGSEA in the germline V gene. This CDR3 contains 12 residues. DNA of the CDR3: TGCAGCGTTGAGGGGAGGCCCTACGAGCAGTACTTC. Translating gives CSVEGRPYEQYF.

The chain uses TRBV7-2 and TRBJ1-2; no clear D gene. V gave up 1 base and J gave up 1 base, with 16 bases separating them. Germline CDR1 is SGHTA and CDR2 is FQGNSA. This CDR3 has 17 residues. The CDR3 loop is CASSLEGTPGGNYGYTF. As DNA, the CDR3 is TGTGCCAGCAGCTTAGAGGGCACCCCGGGCGGTAACTATGGCTACACCTTC.

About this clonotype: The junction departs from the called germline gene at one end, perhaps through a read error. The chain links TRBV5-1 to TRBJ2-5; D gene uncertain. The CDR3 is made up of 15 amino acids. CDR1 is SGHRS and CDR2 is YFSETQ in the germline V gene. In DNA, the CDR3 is TGCGCCAGCAGCTTGGTGAGTTTGGACCAAGAGACCCAGTACTTT. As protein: CASSLVSLDQETQYF.

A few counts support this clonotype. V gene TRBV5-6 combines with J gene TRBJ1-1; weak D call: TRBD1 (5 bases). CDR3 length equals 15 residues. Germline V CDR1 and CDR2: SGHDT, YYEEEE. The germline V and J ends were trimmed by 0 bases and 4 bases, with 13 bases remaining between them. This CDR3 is CASSLGPGSGTEAFF. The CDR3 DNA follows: TGTGCCAGCAGCTTGGGCCCAGGGTCGGGCACTGAAGCTTTCTTT.

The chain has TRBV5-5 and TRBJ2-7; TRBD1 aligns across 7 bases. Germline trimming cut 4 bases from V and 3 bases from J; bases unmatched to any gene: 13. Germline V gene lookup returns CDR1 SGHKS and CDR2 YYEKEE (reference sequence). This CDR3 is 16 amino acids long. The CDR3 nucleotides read TGTGCCAGCAGCCCGGGATCTGGACAGGCCTACTACGAGCAGTACTTC. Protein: CASSPGSGQAYYEQYF.

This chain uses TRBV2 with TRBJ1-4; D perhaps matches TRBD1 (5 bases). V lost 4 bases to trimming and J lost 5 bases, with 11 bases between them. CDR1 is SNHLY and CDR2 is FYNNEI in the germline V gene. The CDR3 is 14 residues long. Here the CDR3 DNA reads TGTGCCAGCAGTGCAGAGGGGACGAATGAAAAACTGTTTTTT. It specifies CASSAEGTNEKLFF.